One sample yielded the 6 T cell receptor beta chains listed below, sequenced in a study of control samples from healthy donors and cancer patients. The data were produced by immunoSEQ multiplex PCR, yet TCRdb's version contains in-frame clones alone and is incomplete. The sample holds roughly 100,000 clones, around nine tenths seen once. Sequenced material: PBMCs. Receptors originate from a man aged 55 to 69 with lung cancer.

This sequence joins TRBV25-1 and TRBJ1-2; 10 bases are a match to TRBD1. The CDR3 has 16 amino acids. J was trimmed by 4 bases and V by 6 bases; bases with no gene match: 11. Germline V CDR1 and CDR2: MGHDK, SYGVNS. The CDR3 region is CASSDPRTGGAYGYTF. The CDR3 DNA reads TGTGCCAGCAGCGACCCGAGGACAGGGGGGGCCTATGGCTACACCTTC.

This clone was observed once. This chain connects TRBV30 to TRBJ1-2; D remains ambiguous. The CDR3 covers 13 residues. V lost 5 bases to trimming and J lost 1 base, with 11 bases between them. Germline assignment: CDR1 GTSNPN and CDR2 SVGIG (reference sequence). CDR3 bases: TGTGCCTGGTCTTACGGCTTTAACTATGGCTACACCTTC. This translates into CAWSYGFNYGYTF.

This chain links TRBV5-1 with TRBJ1-2, with D tentatively TRBD1 (6 bases). The V gene's germline CDR1 is SGHRS and CDR2 YFSETQ. The CDR3 covers 15 residues. V was cut by 1 base and J by 2 bases, with 12 bases left in between. CDR3 bases: TGCGCCAGCAGCTTGCTTCCAGGGGCGAACTATGGCTACACCTTC. It specifies CASSLLPGANYGYTF.

The sample holds many counts of this clone. This chain connects TRBV19 to TRBJ1-3, with D tentatively TRBD1 (5 bases). V shed 5 bases and J shed 4 bases, with 15 bases lying between them. This CDR3 has 15 amino acids. Per germline, CDR1 LNHDA and CDR2 SQIVND (reference sequence). CDR3 sequence: CASSLDGGDGNTIYF. In DNA form, the CDR3 reads TGTGCCAGTAGTTTGGACGGCGGGGACGGAAACACCATATATTTT.

This clone was counted a few times. The J gene is TRBJ2-7, the V gene TRBV12-3 or TRBV12-4, with TRBD1 identical over 7 bases. V was clipped by 5 bases and J by 11 bases; unmatched bases: 6. This CDR3 region has 11 residues. The CDR3 nucleotides are TGTGCCAGCAGTCACGGACAGGTTAAGTACTTC. Translating it yields CASSHGQVKYF.

This chain uses TRBV6-6 with TRBJ1-1; D may be TRBD1 (6 bases). Germline values: CDR1 MNHNY, CDR2 SVGAGI (reference sequence). The germline V and J ends were trimmed by 6 bases and 7 bases, with 18 bases remaining between them. The CDR3 has 14 amino acids. The CDR3 loop is CASRLLQGDVEAFF. The DNA of the CDR3 is TGTGCCAGCAGACTATTACAGGGTGATGTTGAAGCTTTCTTT.